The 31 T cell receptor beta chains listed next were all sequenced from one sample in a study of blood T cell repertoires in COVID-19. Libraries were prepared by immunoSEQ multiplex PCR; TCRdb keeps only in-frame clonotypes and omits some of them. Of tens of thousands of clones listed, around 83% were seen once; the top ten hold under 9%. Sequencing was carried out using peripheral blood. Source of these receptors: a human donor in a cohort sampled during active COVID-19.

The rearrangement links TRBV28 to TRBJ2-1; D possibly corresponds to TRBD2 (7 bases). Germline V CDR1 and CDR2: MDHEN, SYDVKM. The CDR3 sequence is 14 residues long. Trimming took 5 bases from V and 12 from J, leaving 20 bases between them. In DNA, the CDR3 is TGTGCCAGCAGTAGACAAGGGGGGGTTGATCGGCAGTTCTTC. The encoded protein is CASSRQGGVDRQFF.

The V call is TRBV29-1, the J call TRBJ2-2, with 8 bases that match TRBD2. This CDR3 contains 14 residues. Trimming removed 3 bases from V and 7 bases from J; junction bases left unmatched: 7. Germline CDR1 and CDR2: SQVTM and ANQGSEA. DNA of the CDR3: TGCAGCGTTGATCCTACGGGAGGGGACGGGGAGCTGTTTTTT. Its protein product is CSVDPTGGDGELFF.

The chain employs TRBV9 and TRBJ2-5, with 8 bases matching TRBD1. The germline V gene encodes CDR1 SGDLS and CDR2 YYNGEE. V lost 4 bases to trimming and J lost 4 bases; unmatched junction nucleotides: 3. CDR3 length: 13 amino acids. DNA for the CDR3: TGTGCCAGCAGCCCCAGGGGGCGAGAGACCCAGTACTTC. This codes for CASSPRGRETQYF.

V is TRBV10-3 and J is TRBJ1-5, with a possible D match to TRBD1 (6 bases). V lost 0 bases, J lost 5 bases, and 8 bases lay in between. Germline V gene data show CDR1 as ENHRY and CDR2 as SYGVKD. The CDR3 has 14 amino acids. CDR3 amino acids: CAISESAGDQPQHF. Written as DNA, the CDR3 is TGTGCCATCAGTGAGTCGGCAGGGGATCAGCCCCAGCATTTT.

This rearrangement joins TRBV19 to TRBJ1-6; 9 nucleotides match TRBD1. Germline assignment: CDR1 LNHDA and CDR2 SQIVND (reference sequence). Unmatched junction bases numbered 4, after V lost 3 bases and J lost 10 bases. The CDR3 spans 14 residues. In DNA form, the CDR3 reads TGTGCCAGTAGTATTGGACAGGGGAAATCACCCCTCCACTTT. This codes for CASSIGQGKSPLHF.

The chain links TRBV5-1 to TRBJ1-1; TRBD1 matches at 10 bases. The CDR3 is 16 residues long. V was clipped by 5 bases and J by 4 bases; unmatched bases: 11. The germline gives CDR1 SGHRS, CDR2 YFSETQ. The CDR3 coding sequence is TGCGCCAGCAGTTCGTCGACAGGGGGCGCGGGCACTGAAGCTTTCTTT. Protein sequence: CASSSSTGGAGTEAFF.

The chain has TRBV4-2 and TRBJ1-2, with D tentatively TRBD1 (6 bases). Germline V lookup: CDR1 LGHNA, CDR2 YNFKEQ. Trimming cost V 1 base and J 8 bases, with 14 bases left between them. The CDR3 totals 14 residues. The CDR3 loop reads CASSQVGAGEGYTF. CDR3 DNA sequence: TGTGCCAGCAGCCAAGTAGGGGCAGGGGAGGGCTACACCTTC.

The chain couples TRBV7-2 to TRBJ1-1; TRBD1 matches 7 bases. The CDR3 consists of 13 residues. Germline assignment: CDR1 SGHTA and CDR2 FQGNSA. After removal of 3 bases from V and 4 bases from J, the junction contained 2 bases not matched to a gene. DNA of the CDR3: TGTGCCAGCAGCTTTACAGGGGCCACTGAAGCTTTCTTT. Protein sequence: CASSFTGATEAFF.

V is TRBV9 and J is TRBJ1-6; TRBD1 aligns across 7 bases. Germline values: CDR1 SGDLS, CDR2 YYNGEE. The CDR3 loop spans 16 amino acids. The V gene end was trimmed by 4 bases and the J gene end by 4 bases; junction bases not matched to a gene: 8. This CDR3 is CASSHGTALYNSPLHF. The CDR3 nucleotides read TGTGCCAGCAGCCACGGGACAGCCCTGTATAATTCACCCCTCCACTTT. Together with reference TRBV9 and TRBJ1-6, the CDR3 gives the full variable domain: DSGVTQTPKHLITATGQRVTLRCSPRSGDLSVYWYQQSLDQGLQFLIQYYNGEERAKGNILERFSAQQFPDLHSELNLSSLELGDSALYFCASSHGTALYNSPLHFGNGTRLTVT.

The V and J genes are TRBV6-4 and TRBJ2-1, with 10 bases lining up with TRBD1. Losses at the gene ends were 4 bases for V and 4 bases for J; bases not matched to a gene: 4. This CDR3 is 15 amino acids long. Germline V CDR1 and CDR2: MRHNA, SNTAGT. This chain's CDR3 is CASSAGTGVYNEQFF. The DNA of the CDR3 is TGTGCCAGCAGTGCCGGGACAGGGGTATACAATGAGCAGTTCTTC.

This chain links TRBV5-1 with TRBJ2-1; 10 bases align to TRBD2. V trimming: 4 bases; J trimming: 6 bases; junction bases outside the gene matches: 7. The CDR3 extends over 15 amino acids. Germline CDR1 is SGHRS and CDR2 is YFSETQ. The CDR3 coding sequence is TGCGCCAGCAGCCCGCCGGGGACTAGCGTCAATGAGCAGTTCTTC. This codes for CASSPPGTSVNEQFF.

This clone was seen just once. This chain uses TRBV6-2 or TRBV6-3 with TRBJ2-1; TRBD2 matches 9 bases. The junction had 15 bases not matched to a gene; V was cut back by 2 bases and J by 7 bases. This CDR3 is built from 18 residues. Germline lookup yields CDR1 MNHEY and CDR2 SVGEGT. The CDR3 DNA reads TGTGCCAGCAGTTACCCCCTCACTGGCGGGAGGGGGATGAATGAGCAGTTCTTC. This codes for CASSYPLTGGRGMNEQFF.

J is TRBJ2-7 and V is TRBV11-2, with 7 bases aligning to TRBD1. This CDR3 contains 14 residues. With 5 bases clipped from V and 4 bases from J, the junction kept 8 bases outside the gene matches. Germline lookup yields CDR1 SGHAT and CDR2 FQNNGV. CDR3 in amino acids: CASSPRTGRYEQYF. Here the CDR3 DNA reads TGTGCCAGCAGCCCACGGACAGGACGGTACGAGCAGTACTTC.

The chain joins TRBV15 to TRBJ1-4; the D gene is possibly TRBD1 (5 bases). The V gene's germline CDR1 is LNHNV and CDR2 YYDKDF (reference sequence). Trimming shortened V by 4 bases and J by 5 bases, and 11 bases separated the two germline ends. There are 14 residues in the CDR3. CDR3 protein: CATSKTAANEKLFF. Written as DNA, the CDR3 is TGTGCCACCAGCAAGACAGCAGCAAATGAAAAACTGTTTTTT.

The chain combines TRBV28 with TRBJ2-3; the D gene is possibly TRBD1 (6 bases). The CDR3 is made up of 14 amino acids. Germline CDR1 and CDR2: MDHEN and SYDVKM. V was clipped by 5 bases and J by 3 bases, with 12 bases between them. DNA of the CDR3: TGTGCCAGCAGTCCAGGGGACCAGACAGATACGCAGTATTTT. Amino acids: CASSPGDQTDTQYF.

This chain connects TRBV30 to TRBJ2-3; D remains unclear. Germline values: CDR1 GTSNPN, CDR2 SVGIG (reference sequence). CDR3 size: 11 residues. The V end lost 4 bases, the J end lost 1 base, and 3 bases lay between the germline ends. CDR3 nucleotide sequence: TGTGCCTGGACCGGCACAGATACGCAGTATTTT. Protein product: CAWTGTDTQYF.

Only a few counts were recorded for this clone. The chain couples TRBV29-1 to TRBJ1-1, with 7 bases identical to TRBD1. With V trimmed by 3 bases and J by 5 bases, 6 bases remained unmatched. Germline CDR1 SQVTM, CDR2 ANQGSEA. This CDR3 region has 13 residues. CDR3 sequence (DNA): TGCAGCGTTGAGCCGACAGGGAAGACTGAAGCTTTCTTT. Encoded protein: CSVEPTGKTEAFF.

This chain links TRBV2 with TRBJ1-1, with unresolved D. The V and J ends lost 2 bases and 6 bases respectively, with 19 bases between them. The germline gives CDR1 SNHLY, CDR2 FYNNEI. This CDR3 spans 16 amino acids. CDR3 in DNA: TGTGCCAGCAGTGAACCCCTTTGGTTGCCAGAAGCTGAAGCTTTCTTT. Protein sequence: CASSEPLWLPEAEAFF.

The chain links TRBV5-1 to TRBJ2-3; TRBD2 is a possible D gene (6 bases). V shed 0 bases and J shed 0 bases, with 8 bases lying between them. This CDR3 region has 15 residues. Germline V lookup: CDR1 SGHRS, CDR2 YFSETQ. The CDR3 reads CASSLGRGSTDTQYF. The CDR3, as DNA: TGCGCCAGCAGCTTGGGGAGGGGAAGCACAGATACGCAGTATTTT.

The CDR3 protein is CASRGQGRNQPQHF. In DNA, the CDR3 is TGTGCCAGCAGGGGACAGGGAAGGAATCAGCCCCAGCATTTT. The gene calls are TRBV2 and TRBJ1-5, with 9 bases aligning to TRBD1. Unmatched junction bases numbered 4, after V lost 6 bases and J lost 4 bases. This CDR3 contains 14 residues. Germline CDR1 SNHLY, CDR2 FYNNEI.

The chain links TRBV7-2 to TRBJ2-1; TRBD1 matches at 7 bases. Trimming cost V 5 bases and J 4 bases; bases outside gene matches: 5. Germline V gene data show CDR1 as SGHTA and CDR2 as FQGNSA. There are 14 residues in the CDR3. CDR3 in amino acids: CASSLGQQYNEQFF. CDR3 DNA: TGTGCCAGCAGCCTGGGACAGCAGTACAATGAGCAGTTCTTC. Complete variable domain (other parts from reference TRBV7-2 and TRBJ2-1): GAGVSQSPSNKVTEKGKDVELRCDPISGHTALYWYRQSLGQGLEFLIYFQGNSAPDKSGLPSDRFSAERTGGSVSTLTIQRTQQEDSAVYLCASSLGQQYNEQFFGPGTRLTVL.

The CDR3, as DNA: TGCGCCAGCAGCCGGGGACTAGCGGACTACAATGAGCAGTTCTTC. Translating it yields CASSRGLADYNEQFF. V gene TRBV4-1 combines with J gene TRBJ2-1; 11 bases match TRBD2. The germline CDR1 and CDR2 sequences are MGHRA and YSYEKL. CDR3 length: 15 amino acids. V dropped 4 bases and J dropped 3; count of bases not matched to a gene: 2.

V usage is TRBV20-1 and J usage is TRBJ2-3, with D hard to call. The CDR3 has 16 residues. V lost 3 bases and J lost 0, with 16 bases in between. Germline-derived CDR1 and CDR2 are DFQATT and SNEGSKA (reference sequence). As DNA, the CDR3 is TGCAGTGCTAGTGATAACTACCGTCTTAGCACAGATACGCAGTATTTT. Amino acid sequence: CSASDNYRLSTDTQYF.

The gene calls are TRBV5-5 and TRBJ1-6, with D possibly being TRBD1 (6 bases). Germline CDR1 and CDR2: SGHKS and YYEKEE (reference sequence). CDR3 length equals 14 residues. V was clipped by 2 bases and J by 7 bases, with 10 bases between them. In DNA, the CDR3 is TGTGCCAGCAGCTTAGGGACACCAAATTCACCCCTCCACTTT. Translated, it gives CASSLGTPNSPLHF.

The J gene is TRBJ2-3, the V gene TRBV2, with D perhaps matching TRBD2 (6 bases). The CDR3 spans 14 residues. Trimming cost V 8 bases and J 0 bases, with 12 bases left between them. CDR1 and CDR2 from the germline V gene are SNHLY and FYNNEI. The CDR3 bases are TGTGCCAGCGTGGGGGAGGCTAGCACAGATACGCAGTATTTT. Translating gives CASVGEASTDTQYF. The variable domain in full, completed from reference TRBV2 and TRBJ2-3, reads EPEVTQTPSHQVTQMGQEVILRCVPISNHLYFYWYRQILGQKVEFLVSFYNNEISEKSEIFDDQFSVERPDGSNFTLKIRSTKLEDSAMYFCASVGEASTDTQYFGPGTRLTVL.

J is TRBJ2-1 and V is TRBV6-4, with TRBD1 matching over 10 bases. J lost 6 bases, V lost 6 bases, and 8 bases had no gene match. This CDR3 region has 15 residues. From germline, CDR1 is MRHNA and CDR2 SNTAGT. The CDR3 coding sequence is TGTGCCAGCAGCCCCGGGACAGGGGACGTCAATGAGCAGTTCTTC. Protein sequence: CASSPGTGDVNEQFF.

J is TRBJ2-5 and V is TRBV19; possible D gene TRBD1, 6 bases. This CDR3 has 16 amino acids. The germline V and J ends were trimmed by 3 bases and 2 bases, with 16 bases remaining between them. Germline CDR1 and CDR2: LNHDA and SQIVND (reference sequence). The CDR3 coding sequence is TGTGCCAGTAGTATGGGGCAGGGGAAATCGCAAGAGACCCAGTACTTC. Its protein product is CASSMGQGKSQETQYF.

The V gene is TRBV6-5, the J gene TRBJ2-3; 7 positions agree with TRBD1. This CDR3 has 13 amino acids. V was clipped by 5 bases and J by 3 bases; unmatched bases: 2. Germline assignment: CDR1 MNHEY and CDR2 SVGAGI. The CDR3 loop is CASSQDRTDTQYF. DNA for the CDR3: TGTGCCAGCAGTCAGGACAGGACAGATACGCAGTATTTT.

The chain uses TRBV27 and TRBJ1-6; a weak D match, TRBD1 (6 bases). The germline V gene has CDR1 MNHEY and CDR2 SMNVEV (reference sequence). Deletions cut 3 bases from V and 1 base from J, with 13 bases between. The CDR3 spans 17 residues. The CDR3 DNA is TGTGCCAGCAGTTTTACAGGGTCCGTATCCTATAATTCACCCCTCCACTTT. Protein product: CASSFTGSVSYNSPLHF.

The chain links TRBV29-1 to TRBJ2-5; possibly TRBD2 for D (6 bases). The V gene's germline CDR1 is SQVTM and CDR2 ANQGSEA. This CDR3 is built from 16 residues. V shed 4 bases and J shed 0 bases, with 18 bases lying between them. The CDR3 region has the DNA TGCAGCGTTGGGAGGGATCGGGTTACCCACCAAGAGACCCAGTACTTC. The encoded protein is CSVGRDRVTHQETQYF. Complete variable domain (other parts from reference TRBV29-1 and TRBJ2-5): SAVISQKPSRDICQRGTSLTIQCQVDSQVTMMFWYRQQPGQSLTLIATANQGSEATYESGFVIDKFPISRPNLTFSTLTVSNMSPEDSSIYLCSVGRDRVTHQETQYFGPGTRLLVL.

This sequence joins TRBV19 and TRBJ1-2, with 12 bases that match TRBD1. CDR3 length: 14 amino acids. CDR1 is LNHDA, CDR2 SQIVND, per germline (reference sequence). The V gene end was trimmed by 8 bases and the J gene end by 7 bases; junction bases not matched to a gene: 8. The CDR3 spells CASLGTGGKGGYTF. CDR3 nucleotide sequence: TGTGCCAGTCTCGGGACAGGGGGCAAGGGTGGCTACACCTTC.